The 9 T cell receptor beta chains presented below share a single source sample, sequenced in a study of memory CD4+ T cells and cytomegalovirus serostatus. Single viable CD3+CD4+CD8-CD45RO+ cells were sorted as the memory CD4+ T cells. TCRdb keeps only in-frame clones here, not all; method: immunoSEQ multiplex PCR. The table records 46,000 or so clones, 60% to 80% of them present only once. Sequencing was done on a sample of memory CD4+ T cells from blood. The source of these receptors is an adult in good health and CMV-seronegative.

The chain links TRBV6-5 to TRBJ1-2; TRBD1 might be the D (5 bases). The germline V gene has CDR1 MNHEY and CDR2 SVGAGI. The V end lost 5 bases, the J end lost 6 bases, and 16 bases lay between the germline ends. CDR3 size: 14 residues. CDR3 in DNA: TGTGCCAGCAGTCTCGTTGGGGGAACGGATGGCTACACCTTC. It encodes CASSLVGGTDGYTF.

The chain joins TRBV27 to TRBJ1-1; 7 bases match TRBD1. The ends lost 0 bases at V and 5 bases at J; junction bases unmatched: 12. CDR1 and CDR2 from the germline V gene are MNHEY and SMNVEV (reference sequence). The CDR3 sequence is 17 residues long. DNA for the CDR3: TGTGCCAGCAGTTTATCCCCTCCGGGACAGCGTGGGACTGAAGCTTTCTTT. It specifies CASSLSPPGQRGTEAFF.

This clone was observed a few times. The chain carries TRBV11-2 and TRBJ2-1; TRBD1 agrees at 9 bases. This CDR3 spans 13 amino acids. Germline loops: CDR1 SGHAT, CDR2 FQNNGV. V lost 8 bases, J lost 6 bases, and 5 bases stayed unmatched. The CDR3 is CASETGGINEQFF. CDR3 in DNA: TGTGCCAGCGAGACAGGGGGGATCAATGAGCAGTTCTTC. Using reference TRBV11-2 and TRBJ2-1 for the parts outside the CDR3, the full variable domain is EAGVAQSPRYKIIEKRQSVAFWCNPISGHATLYWYQQILGQGPKLLIQFQNNGVVDDSQLPKDRFSAERLKGVDSTLKIQPAKLEDSAVYLCASETGGINEQFFGPGTRLTVL.

The chain carries TRBV11-2 and TRBJ2-1, with TRBD1 matching 9 bases. V lost 1 base, J lost 6 bases, and 16 bases stayed unmatched. Germline CDR1 SGHAT, CDR2 FQNNGV. This CDR3 region has 19 residues. In DNA form, the CDR3 reads TGTGCCAGCAGCTTAGTTAGGACAGGGGCCGTGCGTGGATTCAATGAGCAGTTCTTC. It yields the protein CASSLVRTGAVRGFNEQFF.

This clone was counted only a few times. V is TRBV5-6 and J is TRBJ1-5, with D maybe TRBD1 (6 bases). The V gene lost 1 base and the J gene lost 3 bases, with 14 bases spanning the gap. This CDR3 contains 16 residues. CDR1 SGHDT and CDR2 YYEEEE come from the germline V gene. CDR3 nucleotides: TGTGCCAGCAGCTTGTCCGGGACATATCCCAATCAGCCCCAGCATTTT. Translation: CASSLSGTYPNQPQHF.

This chain links TRBV5-6 with TRBJ2-1, with 7 bases that match TRBD2. CDR1 is SGHDT, CDR2 YYEEEE, per germline. The trim removed 0 bases at V and 2 bases at J, leaving 5 bases unmatched. This CDR3 has 16 amino acids. CDR3 protein: CASSLAGGGTYNEQFF. The CDR3 DNA reads as TGTGCCAGCAGCTTGGCCGGCGGGGGAACCTACAATGAGCAGTTCTTC.

The chain couples TRBV7-2 to TRBJ1-3, with D possibly being TRBD1 (5 bases). The CDR3 has 12 amino acids. V was clipped by 11 bases and J by 4 bases, with 12 bases between them. Germline V gene sequence: CDR1 SGHTA, CDR2 FQGNSA. The DNA for the CDR3 is TGTGCCGGGGGGAAAGGCGGAAACACCATATATTTT. Translated: CAGGKGGNTIYF. Full variable domain (rest looked up from reference TRBV7-2 and TRBJ1-3): GAGVSQSPSNKVTEKGKDVELRCDPISGHTALYWYRQSLGQGLEFLIYFQGNSAPDKSGLPSDRFSAERTGGSVSTLTIQRTQQEDSAVYLCAGGKGGNTIYFGEGSWLTVV.

V and J are TRBV5-5 and TRBJ1-6; 7 nucleotides match TRBD1. The CDR3 has 15 residues. V lost 4 bases to trimming and J lost 8 bases; unmatched junction nucleotides: 9. The germline gives CDR1 SGHKS, CDR2 YYEKEE (reference sequence). CDR3 sequence reads: CASSGYRGGDSPLHF. For the CDR3, the DNA is TGTGCCAGCAGCGGCTACAGGGGTGGCGATTCACCCCTCCACTTT.

The rearrangement joins TRBV27 to TRBJ2-7, with a tentative D call TRBD2 (6 bases). Germline CDR1 MNHEY, CDR2 SMNVEV (reference sequence). V dropped 2 bases and J dropped 6 bases, with 20 bases sitting between them. The CDR3 runs to 16 residues. CDR3 protein: CASSLASGTPTSEQYF. The CDR3 region has the DNA TGTGCCAGCAGTTTAGCTTCCGGGACCCCGACTAGCGAGCAGTACTTC.